Reported below is one T cell receptor (beta chain). No antigen is known for it. The data originate from a study of T cell responses to AZD1222 COVID-19 vaccine. Turning to the study itself: Pooled in the analysis were second doses at about 4 or about 12 weeks.

V lost 2 bases and J 7 bases, leaving 19 bases between the germline ends. The CDR3 length is 15 residues. Germline V lookup: CDR1 SGHRS, CDR2 YFSETQ. Study-wide findings and caveats: In all cases, repertoires were sampled only after the peak T cell response. Recipients of two AZD1222 doses showed rising Spike-specific TCR breadth and depth. Regions left unmutated in variants are reportedly the target of nearly half of spike-specific TCRs.

TCRdb's copy holds only in-frame clones and misses some; the assay was immunoSEQ multiplex PCR. The data hold 100,000 to 150,000 clones, with around nine tenths observed a single time. The gene calls are TRBV5-1 and TRBJ2-7, with D tentatively TRBD1 (6 bases). The source of this sequence is an adult in good health. The source was peripheral blood, collected on day 0 of AZD1222 vaccination. CDR3 protein: CASSFGQMGGEEQYF. The CDR3 region has the DNA TGCGCCAGCAGCTTCGGACAGATGGGTGGAGAAGAGCAGTACTTC.